Below, 22 T cell receptor beta chains from the same sample are listed, as sequenced in a study of CD8 T cells in Susac syndrome. Random hexamers were used to reverse transcribe the RNA input (roughly 0.5 to 1 ug). TCRdb reanalysed the immunoSEQ multiplex PCR reads using MiXCR and keeps one entry per CDR3 protein. The sample gives some 180,000 distinct CDR3 sequences, 90% to 95% of which show up once; 0.085% to 0.1% is in the top ten. The sample taken for sequencing was CD4+ T cells from PBMCs. The receptors were sampled from a human donor with Susac syndrome.

This chain links TRBV20-1 with TRBJ1-2; 8 bases map to TRBD1. The J segment lost 4 bases and the V segment lost 7 bases, leaving 5 bases of the junction unmatched. Looked up from germline, CDR1 is DFQATT and CDR2 is SNEGSKA (reference sequence). The CDR3 has 12 residues. CDR3 nucleotide sequence: TGCAGTGTGGAACAGGGGGGCTATGGCTACACCTTC. Amino acid sequence: CSVEQGGYGYTF.

The count of this clonotype is one. The chain is built from TRBV12-3 or TRBV12-4 and TRBJ1-5, with TRBD1 as a possible D gene (6 bases). This CDR3 comprises 14 residues. Trimming took 6 bases from V and 6 from J, leaving 15 bases between them. The CDR3: CASSSGGGSQPQHF. The CDR3 DNA reads TGTGCCAGCAGCTCCGGGGGGGGCAGTCAGCCCCAGCATTTT.

The chain joins TRBV7-9 to TRBJ2-1; tentatively, D is TRBD2 (5 bases). The CDR3 has 16 residues. The V gene's germline CDR1 is SEHNR and CDR2 FQNEAQ (reference sequence). The V end lost 0 bases, the J end lost 3 bases, and 12 bases lay between the germline ends. Written as DNA, the CDR3 is TGTGCCAGCAGCTTAGCGCCGGGGAAACGCTACAATGAGCAGTTCTTC. It encodes CASSLAPGKRYNEQFF.

This clonotype came up once. The V gene is TRBV29-1, the J gene TRBJ2-5; 12 nucleotides line up with TRBD2. The CDR3 loop spans 14 amino acids. V lost 4 bases and J lost 2; bases outside the gene matches: 2. Germline V gene lookup returns CDR1 SQVTM and CDR2 ANQGSEA. The CDR3 is CSVGLAGGQETQYF. The CDR3 DNA is TGCAGCGTTGGGCTAGCGGGGGGGCAAGAGACCCAGTACTTC.

The chain couples TRBV4-2 to TRBJ2-7; D ambiguous. The V end lost 0 bases, the J end lost 7 bases, and 10 bases lay between the germline ends. Germline V gene lookup returns CDR1 LGHNA and CDR2 YNFKEQ. The CDR3 extends over 13 amino acids. DNA for the CDR3: TGTGCCAGCAGCCAAGATTTGCTTGCTGAGCAGTACTTC. Protein sequence: CASSQDLLAEQYF.

This chain uses TRBV28 with TRBJ2-1; TRBD2 matches at 8 bases. Per the germline V gene, CDR1 is MDHEN and CDR2 is SYDVKM. The V segment lost 4 bases and the J segment 4 bases; nucleotides outside the gene matches: 9. The length of the CDR3 is 16 residues. Here the CDR3 reads CASSWGGGPFYNEQFF. DNA of the CDR3: TGTGCCAGCAGTTGGGGCGGGGGGCCTTTTTACAATGAGCAGTTCTTC.

V is TRBV29-1 and J is TRBJ2-1; TRBD1 agrees at 8 bases. Germline CDR1 and CDR2: SQVTM and ANQGSEA. J was trimmed by 8 bases and V by 7 bases; bases with no gene match: 10. The CDR3 runs 13 residues. This CDR3 is CSAGQGDRDEQFF. CDR3 nucleotide sequence: TGCAGCGCCGGACAGGGAGACAGGGATGAGCAGTTCTTC.

The CDR3 is CASSFLGKRGANVLTF. In DNA, the CDR3 is TGTGCCAGCAGTTTCCTCGGGAAGAGAGGGGCCAACGTCCTGACTTTC. The chain uses TRBV28 and TRBJ2-6, with TRBD2 as a possible D gene (5 bases). The V end was cut by 3 bases, the J end by 4 bases, with 13 bases between. CDR1 is MDHEN, CDR2 SYDVKM, per germline. The CDR3 extends over 16 amino acids.

The CDR3: CASLSPQGTEAFF. The DNA of the CDR3 is TGTGCCAGCCTTAGTCCTCAGGGGACTGAAGCTTTCTTT. The chain joins TRBV6-5 to TRBJ1-1; D might be TRBD1 (6 bases). This CDR3 has 13 residues. V lost 8 bases and J 5 bases, leaving 15 bases between the germline ends. The germline V gene encodes CDR1 MNHEY and CDR2 SVGAGI.

This chain joins TRBV29-1 and TRBJ1-4, with TRBD1 matching 9 bases. V dropped 4 bases and J dropped 4; count of bases not matched to a gene: 4. In germline, CDR1 is SQVTM, CDR2 ANQGSEA. The CDR3 consists of 14 residues. The CDR3 protein is CSVGWDRVNEKLFF. DNA of the CDR3: TGCAGCGTTGGATGGGACAGGGTTAATGAAAAACTGTTTTTT.

The rearrangement links TRBV7-6 to TRBJ1-2; TRBD1 matches at 9 bases. V lost 6 bases, J lost 7 bases, and 6 bases stayed unmatched. The germline CDR1 and CDR2 sequences are SGHVS and FNYEAQ. CDR3 length: 13 residues. The CDR3 reads CASSTGTGIGYTF. In DNA, the CDR3 is TGTGCCAGCAGTACGGGGACAGGGATTGGCTACACCTTC.

This clonotype was seen once. The chain recombines TRBV21-1 with TRBJ1-5; the table's D call, TRBD1, was not checked against the DNA. TRBV21-1 has pseudogene status. This CDR3 is built from 17 residues. The CDR3 DNA is TGTGCCAGCAGCAAGGGTGGAGGGGGGGCGTCTCGCCAGCCCCAGCATTTT. As protein: CASSKGGGGASRQPQHF.

The CDR3 DNA sequence: TGTGCCAGCAGTTACTCTGCCAGGGGCTACGAGCAGTACTTC. Translating it yields CASSYSARGYEQYF. The V gene is TRBV6-6, the J gene TRBJ2-7; D may be TRBD1 (6 bases). CDR3 length: 14 amino acids. The V end lost 0 bases, the J end lost 3 bases, and 9 bases lay between the germline ends. Germline CDR1 and CDR2: MNHNY and SVGAGI (reference sequence).

This sequence joins TRBV3-1 and TRBJ2-1; 11 bases are a match to TRBD1. Germline V gene data show CDR1 as LGHDT and CDR2 as YNNKEL (reference sequence). The CDR3 covers 15 residues. V shed 4 bases, J shed 6 bases, and the junction held 5 bases outside the gene matches. In nucleotides, the CDR3 is TGTGCCAGCAGCCTAGGGACAGGGGGGCCCAATGAGCAGTTCTTC. Protein: CASSLGTGGPNEQFF.

The chain uses TRBV6-1 and TRBJ2-5, with D perhaps TRBD1 or TRBD2 (5 bases each). The V gene's germline CDR1 is MNHNS and CDR2 SASEGT. The V end was cut by 10 bases, the J end by 2 bases, with 17 bases between. The CDR3 has 14 residues. This CDR3 reads CATRVGASQETQYF. As DNA, the CDR3 is TGTGCCACCCGGGTCGGGGCCTCGCAAGAGACCCAGTACTTC.

The genes are TRBV24-1 and TRBJ2-1, with 11 bases identical to TRBD2. Germline lookup yields CDR1 KGHDR and CDR2 SFDVKD. This CDR3 spans 17 amino acids. J gave up 4 bases and V 4 bases, and 8 bases lay outside the gene matches. Here the CDR3 DNA reads TGTGCCACCAGTGACCCTCGACTAGCGGGGATATACAATGAGCAGTTCTTC. Translated: CATSDPRLAGIYNEQFF.

The rearrangement joins TRBV15 to TRBJ2-3, with TRBD2 identical over 16 bases. CDR1 and CDR2 (germline): LNHNV, YYDKDF (reference sequence). The CDR3 runs 18 residues. With V trimmed by 1 base and J by 5 bases, 6 bases remained unmatched. CDR3: CATSRAGTSGGVVDTQYF. For the CDR3, the DNA is TGTGCCACCAGCAGAGCCGGGACTAGCGGGGGGGTTGTAGATACGCAGTATTTT.

Notes on this clonotype: A junction boundary mismatches the germline segment, possibly from a read error. Here the CDR3 DNA reads TGCAATGCTAGAGTGAGAGGGGGCAATCAGCCCCAGCATTTT. Its protein is CNARVRGGNQPQHF. This chain joins TRBV20-1 and TRBJ1-5; possible D gene TRBD1, 5 bases. The CDR3 is 14 amino acids. Germline CDR1 DFQATT, CDR2 SNEGSKA (reference sequence).

A single count supports this clonotype. This chain uses TRBV2 with TRBJ2-2, with D unresolved. Germline CDR1 reads SNHLY; CDR2 reads FYNNEI. Deletions cut 8 bases from V and 4 bases from J, with 11 bases between. This CDR3 region has 13 residues. The CDR3 spells CASGVTPTGELFF. DNA of the CDR3: TGTGCCAGCGGCGTAACACCCACCGGGGAGCTGTTTTTT. The full variable domain, with the rest looked up from reference TRBV2 and TRBJ2-2, is EPEVTQTPSHQVTQMGQEVILRCVPISNHLYFYWYRQILGQKVEFLVSFYNNEISEKSEIFDDQFSVERPDGSNFTLKIRSTKLEDSAMYFCASGVTPTGELFFGEGSRLTVL.

The chain combines TRBV6-5 with TRBJ1-4; TRBD1 is a possible D gene (6 bases). V was cut by 1 base and J by 8 bases, with 11 bases left in between. This CDR3 spans 14 amino acids. Germline CDR1 is MNHEY and CDR2 is SVGAGI. CDR3 residues: CASSYWGQREKLFF. DNA of the CDR3: TGTGCCAGCAGTTACTGGGGGCAAAGGGAAAAACTGTTTTTT.

The J gene is TRBJ1-2, the V gene TRBV20-1; D is perhaps TRBD1 (6 bases). The CDR3 is 13 amino acids. Trimming left V 1 base short and J 6 bases short, with 12 bases between. Germline V gives CDR1 DFQATT, CDR2 SNEGSKA (reference sequence). The CDR3 region is CSARGGRGNGYTF. Here the CDR3 DNA reads TGCAGTGCTAGAGGTGGCAGGGGCAATGGCTACACCTTC.

The chain links TRBV28 to TRBJ1-5; TRBD1 is a possible D gene (6 bases). V lost 9 bases and J 0 bases, leaving 12 bases between the germline ends. The CDR3 loop spans 14 amino acids. In germline, CDR1 is MDHEN, CDR2 SYDVKM. The DNA of the CDR3 is TGTGCCAGTAACAGGGTTTATAGCAATCAGCCCCAGCATTTT. Amino acids: CASNRVYSNQPQHF.